The entry below describes one T cell receptor (beta chain). Which antigen it targets is not known. Per-base quality was not reported, and no clone a single base away is much larger than it. These data are taken from a study of blood T cells in healthy people across ages (dated by TCRdb to 2015 to 2017). Regarding the study in general: Template switching captured roughly one uniquely barcoded TCR beta cDNA molecule per two T cells in model experiments. Using deep sequencing normalized with unique cDNA molecular identifiers, the study measured how TCR beta repertoire diversity changes with age. The donors were divided into four age groups: young (average around 17 years), middle-aged (approximately 42), aged (about 61) and long-lived (82). To avoid experimental bias, donors of different ages were spread randomly across the sequencing lanes. For two donors (one aged 18 to 30 and one aged 80 or older), the study analyzed two additional independent replicas of 1 million unique cDNA reads from the same blood draw.

Library preparation was by 5' RACE. Reads for this sample came from an Illumina HiSeq 2500. A second PCR of 7 to 11 cycles was run with a J-beta primer mix and a sample-barcoded 5' primer. A unique molecular identifier was introduced onto each TCR beta cDNA molecule by a template-switch 5' adaptor carrying 12 random nucleotides. At least 3 million CDR3-containing paired-end reads were obtained from each sample. First-strand cDNA was synthesized from all RNA with the Mint cDNA synthesis kit, primed by a TRBC-specific oligonucleotide. Following uracil-DNA glycosylase treatment, all cDNA underwent a first 18-cycle PCR with the universal primers M1SS and BC2_uni_R. The study's own analysis went as follows. Normalization of each sample was performed by random selection of 1 million high-quality reads, each carrying a distinct molecular identifier. Instead of being binned into consensus sequences, reads with shared molecular identifiers were discarded. MiTCR, run with a Q25 quality threshold and the strictest error-elimination algorithm, handled CDR3 identification, clonotype clustering and error correction. A nonparametric unseen species model with Euler transformation was used to estimate lower-bound total TCR beta diversity. TCRdb's own reprocessing of the public reads used fastp at Q25 and MiXCR and kept productive beta chains. Entries that share a CDR3 protein sequence are merged under the most common genes and DNA. In this record, the V and J calls reflect TCRdb's handling and not the investigators' own analysis. The sample table holds roughly 2 million distinct CDR3 sequences, of which 49% were seen once. Clones ranked in the top ten supply around 2.1% of the sample.

The CDR3 numbers 14 residues from cysteine through phenylalanine. Only CDR3 DNA remains: 42 bases, in frame from the first base. From a lookup of the germline V gene, CDR1 and CDR2 are KGHDR and SFDVKD. Relative to germline, V is 10 bases shorter and J is 4 bases shorter, with 18 bases between their ends. Overall study outcomes, separate from this receptor: Estimates of total diversity based on one million sequenced T cells were regarded as lower bounds and as underestimates. Observed TCR beta diversity correlated strongly with the percentage of naive T cells measured by flow cytometry. As age increased, observed TCR beta diversity per million T cells dropped in a roughly linear way, and a significant reduction was already evident by age about 40. Donor CMV infection status was unknown, potentially confounding age-related changes in expanded clonotypes. The long-lived group showed more naive CD4+ T cells, fewer expanded clones and increased TCR diversity than the aged group, suggesting age selection. Conclusive comparison of naive and antigen-experienced compartments was prevented by the profiling of bulk unsorted PBMCs.

Systemically healthy Caucasian individuals from Russia, 35 to 50 in total and aged about 6 to 95 years, were included as donors. Around 10 milliliters of peripheral blood were drawn from each donor into EDTA-treated Vacutainer tubes. PBMCs were isolated by Ficoll-Paque density-gradient centrifugation, with at least 6 million obtained per sample. Trizol reagent was used to extract total RNA from PBMCs, with at least 6 micrograms per sample. For every donor, flow cytometry on a PBMC aliquot measured the percentage of naive CD45RAhigh/CD27high T cells. Sequenced input: blood. The TCR sequence derives from a woman aged 40 to 49 in good health. The chain uses TRBV24-1 and TRBJ1-2, with no reliable assignment of the D segment. DNA sequence: TGTGCCACTAGAGGAGCCGCCGACGGCTATGGCTACACCTTC. Its protein is CATRGAADGYGYTF.